This TCR beta chain is drawn from a study of T cell repertoires in ileal Crohn's disease. On the study more broadly: Approximately 35% were active smokers at surgery; median disease duration was approximately 8.5 years.

CDR3 length: 13 amino acids. Germline V gene lookup returns CDR1 MNHNS and CDR2 SASEGT. Trimming took off 4 bases at V and 4 bases at J, with 10 bases between the two ends. Per sample, about 500 nanograms of biopsy DNA were TCRB immunosequenced. Only in-frame clones appear in the TCRdb table, and some are missing; sequencing was by immunoSEQ multiplex PCR. This sample yields approximately 15,000 clones, of which roughly 78% are seen a single time; 4.2% belongs to the top ten. V usage is TRBV6-1 and J usage is TRBJ1-2, with D possibly matching TRBD1 (6 bases). Sequencing input: ileal tissue. The receptor's source is an adult with Crohn's disease. Here the CDR3 DNA reads TGTGCCAGCAGTGGAACAGGGTTCTATGGCTACACCTTC. This encodes CASSGTGFYGYTF.